The 5 T cell receptor beta chains reported below all come from one sample, sequenced in a study of T cell clones after liver transplantation (dated by TCRdb to the late 2010s). The library was generated by the immunoSEQ multiplex PCR assay. TCRdb took over this immuneACCESS table, retaining in-frame rearrangements with V and J assigned. Such tables are incomplete; in checked studies, under half of the missing clones stem from an unresolved V gene, and the remainder is unexplained. This sample has 77,000 or so clones in its table, and over 70% of those were observed once. The biggest ten clones account for about 0.79% of the sample. The sequenced sample was CD4+ T cells from blood, obtained 12 months after liver transplant. The receptors here all came from a human patient who received a liver transplant. Some T cells present after a transplant may be cells of the graft donor.

This clone has more than one count but fewer than ten. The chain couples TRBV7-9 to TRBJ1-1, with D unclear. The CDR3 has 14 amino acids. Trimming removed 3 bases from V and 1 base from J, with 9 bases in between. Germline CDR1 and CDR2: SEHNR and FQNEAQ (reference sequence). CDR3 DNA sequence: TGTGCCAGCAGCTTCGTATTGACGAACACTGAAGCTTTCTTT. This encodes CASSFVLTNTEAFF. Using reference TRBV7-9 and TRBJ1-1 for the parts outside the CDR3, the full variable domain is DTGVSQNPRHKITKRGQNVTFRCDPISEHNRLYWYRQTLGQGPEFLTYFQNEAQLEKSRLLSDRFSAERPKGSFSTLEIQRTEQGDSAMYLCASSFVLTNTEAFFGQGTRLTVV.

The rearrangement joins TRBV28 to TRBJ1-2; D possibly corresponds to TRBD1 (5 bases). The CDR3 length is 15 residues. CDR1 and CDR2 from the germline V gene are MDHEN and SYDVKM. V was clipped by 2 bases and J by 0 bases, with 10 bases between them. The CDR3 here is CASSLRRGANYGYTF. Written as DNA, the CDR3 is TGTGCCAGCAGTTTACGAAGGGGAGCTAACTATGGCTACACCTTC.

The CDR3 reads CASSQDKGQGFHEQYF. For the CDR3, the DNA is TGCGCCAGCAGCCAAGATAAGGGACAGGGGTTCCACGAGCAGTACTTC. This chain uses TRBV4-3 with TRBJ2-7; 10 bases are a match to TRBD1. Germline assignment: CDR1 LGHNA and CDR2 YSLEER. The CDR3 loop spans 16 amino acids. The junction had 7 bases not matched to a gene; V was cut back by 0 bases and J by 5 bases.

The chain uses TRBV9 and TRBJ2-1; no reliable D call. CDR3 size: 15 residues. The germline V gene encodes CDR1 SGDLS and CDR2 YYNGEE. V shed 3 bases and J shed 0 bases, with 10 bases lying between them. Here the CDR3 reads CASSGDRSSYNEQFF. Written as DNA, the CDR3 is TGTGCCAGCAGCGGAGATAGATCCTCCTACAATGAGCAGTTCTTC.

The V gene is TRBV4-2, the J gene TRBJ1-2; maybe TRBD1 (6 bases). Germline V gene data show CDR1 as LGHNA and CDR2 as YNFKEQ. This CDR3 has 17 amino acids. The ends were cut back, 0 bases at V and 3 bases at J, with 17 bases in the middle. CDR3 nucleotide sequence: TGTGCCAGCAGCCAAGATGCAGGGGCGCGGGTCGACTATGGCTACACCTTC. This encodes CASSQDAGARVDYGYTF.